This TCR beta chain was identified in a study of cytomegalovirus exposure and HLA in healthy donors. Turning to the study itself: From about 179 million T cells, an earlier analysis saw around 120 million unique TCR beta sequences.

This PCR relied on a set of 60 Vbeta primers and 13 Jbeta primers. Sequencing was performed with immunoSEQ multiplex PCR; in TCRdb, only in-frame clones are kept and a portion is missing. This table has around 130,000 clones, around 80% appearing once. Study conclusions and caveats: Later analysis reportedly placed an Asian-associated ancestry cluster below the approximately 680-donor mean in N-insertions. Several V segments, TRBV6-2 and TRBV6-3 among them, could not be told apart and were dropped. Segments of the TCR beta V type were, in most cases, productive about 87% or about 30% of the time in an earlier analysis.

Comments on this clone: Antigen specificity is unknown.

The CDR3 consists of 14 residues. Germline-derived CDR1 and CDR2 are SEHNR and FQNEAQ (reference sequence). J was trimmed by 7 bases and V by 2 bases; bases with no gene match: 8. The rearrangement joins TRBV7-9 to TRBJ2-7; 7 bases map to TRBD1. The sample comprised PBMCs. The clonotype originates from a man aged 30-40 years in good health and CMV-seronegative. Written as DNA, the CDR3 is TGTGCCAGCAGCTTAAACAGGGGTCTTCGGGAGCAGTACTTC. This sequence encodes CASSLNRGLREQYF.